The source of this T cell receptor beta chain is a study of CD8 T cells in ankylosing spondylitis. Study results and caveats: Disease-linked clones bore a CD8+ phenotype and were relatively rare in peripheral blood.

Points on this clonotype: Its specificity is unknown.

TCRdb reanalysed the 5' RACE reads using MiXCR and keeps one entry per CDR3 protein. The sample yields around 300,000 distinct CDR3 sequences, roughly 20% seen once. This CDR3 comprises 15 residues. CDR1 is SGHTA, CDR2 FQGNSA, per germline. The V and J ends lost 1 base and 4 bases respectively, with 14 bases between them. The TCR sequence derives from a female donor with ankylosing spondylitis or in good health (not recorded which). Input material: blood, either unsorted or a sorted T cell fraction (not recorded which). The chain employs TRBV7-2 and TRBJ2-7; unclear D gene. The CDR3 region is CASSLGTGPPYEQYF. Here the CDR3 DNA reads TGTGCCAGCAGCTTAGGGACCGGACCCCCTTACGAGCAGTACTTC.